These 3 T cell receptor beta chains came from one sample sequenced in a study of shared clonotypes between healthy human individuals (TCRdb year 2020). Libraries were constructed by the immunoSEQ multiplex PCR assay. TCRdb limited this immuneACCESS table to in-frame rearrangements with V and J called. A share of clones is missing; checked studies link under half to unresolved V genes, and the rest is unexplained. This sample gives about 1.4 million clones in total; roughly 95% of them show up just once. The ten largest make up roughly 1.2% of the sample. The sequencing input was naive CD4+ T cells sorted from blood. Read against the paper, the sample's cell subset or site label means: CD45RA+ positively selected. These receptors were obtained from a man aged 30-40 years in good health.

The rearrangement links TRBV21-1 to TRBJ2-1; the D call in the table, TRBD2, was not verified against the DNA. TRBV21-1 is recorded as a pseudogene. CDR3 length: 16 residues. CDR3 protein: CASSNGETRRKREQFF. CDR3 bases: TGTGCCAGCAGCAACGGCGAGACTCGGAGGAAGCGTGAGCAGTTCTTC.

The chain joins TRBV5-1 to TRBJ2-2, with a weak D call TRBD2 (5 bases). The CDR3 has 17 residues. The germline V and J ends were trimmed by 0 bases and 4 bases, with 16 bases remaining between them. Germline V gene sequence: CDR1 SGHRS, CDR2 YFSETQ. The CDR3 DNA reads as TGCGCCAGCAGCTTGGCCCTAGCCCTCGGTGGCACCGGGGAGCTGTTTTTT. It yields the protein CASSLALALGGTGELFF. Full variable domain (missing parts from reference TRBV5-1 and TRBJ2-2): KAGVTQTPRYLIKTRGQQVTLSCSPISGHRSVSWYQQTPGQGLQFLFEYFSETQRNKGNFPGRFSGRQFSNSRSEMNVSTLELGDSALYLCASSLALALGGTGELFFGEGSRLTVL.

The genes are TRBV19 and TRBJ2-7, with TRBD2 matching over 11 bases. The CDR3 spans 15 residues. Germline-derived CDR1 and CDR2 are LNHDA and SQIVND (reference sequence). The V gene end was trimmed by 5 bases and the J gene end by 2 bases; junction bases not matched to a gene: 5. Here the CDR3 reads CASSPLAGDAYEQYF. The CDR3, as DNA: TGTGCCAGTAGTCCACTAGCGGGGGACGCCTACGAGCAGTACTTC.